This T cell receptor (beta chain) was obtained from a study of cytomegalovirus exposure and HLA in healthy donors. Concerning this clone: Its target is unknown.

Study observations and caveats: Highly shared sequence variants in one cluster were likely a sequencing artifact. V- and J-gene trimming in TCR beta was tied to a missense DCLRE1C variant by an analysis performed later.

The PCR ran on 60 Vbeta and 13 Jbeta primers. Generated by immunoSEQ multiplex PCR, the TCRdb table keeps only in-frame clones and is missing some. This sample carries about 140,000 clones, roughly 82% of them seen once, and the ten largest clones take about 3.4%. This clonotype originated in a man younger than 30 in good health and CMV-seropositive. Sequenced material: PBMCs.

The CDR3 sequence is CASSIAGTVKNQPQHF. CDR3 nucleotide sequence: TGTGCCAGTAGTATAGCCGGGACAGTTAAAAATCAGCCCCAGCATTTT. This chain joins TRBV19 and TRBJ1-5, with 7 bases aligning to TRBD1. The germline CDR1 and CDR2 sequences are LNHDA and SQIVND (reference sequence). Trimming removed 1 base from V and 4 bases from J; junction bases left unmatched: 7. The CDR3 consists of 16 residues.